A single sample is the source of the 31 T cell receptor beta chains below, sequenced in a study of T cells in Graves' hyperthyroidism and ophthalmopathy. The source material, RNA transcripts, was used to amplify TCR beta CDR3 regions. An initial round of RT-PCR targeting the TCR CDR3 relied on the HTBI primer set. TCRdb called the multiplex PCR reads again in MiXCR, with one record for every CDR3 protein. The data show 400,000 to 500,000 distinct CDR3 sequences, approximately 14% seen once. The specimen was blood. These receptors all stem from a woman under 30 with Graves' hyperthyroidism.

This clonotype was recorded a few times. This chain joins TRBV27 and TRBJ2-7, with D unresolved. Germline V gives CDR1 MNHEY, CDR2 SMNVEV (reference sequence). V was shortened by 3 bases and J by 0 bases, with 12 bases between the two germline ends. CDR3 length: 15 amino acids. The CDR3 DNA sequence: TGTGCCAGCAGTTTTCGGCGGACCTCCTCCTACGAGCAGTACTTC. Its translation is CASSFRRTSSYEQYF.

This clonotype was recorded many times. V and J are TRBV30 and TRBJ2-2, with 13 nucleotides matching TRBD2. The CDR3 totals 15 residues. Losses at the gene ends were 2 bases for V and 5 bases for J; bases not matched to a gene: 2. Germline lookup yields CDR1 GTSNPN and CDR2 SVGIG (reference sequence). DNA for the CDR3: TGTGCCTGGAGTACTAGCGGGAGGGGAACCGGGGAGCTGTTTTTT. Encoded protein: CAWSTSGRGTGELFF.

This rearrangement joins TRBV20-1 to TRBJ2-7; the match to TRBD2 covers 8 bases. V gave up 6 bases and J gave up 0 bases; unmatched junction bases: 7. Germline lookup yields CDR1 DFQATT and CDR2 SNEGSKA (reference sequence). The CDR3 has 14 residues. CDR3 protein: CSAKVAGSSYEQYF. The CDR3 bases are TGCAGTGCCAAGGTAGCGGGGAGCTCCTACGAGCAGTACTTC.

As DNA, the CDR3 is TGTGCCAGCAGTTCATGGATAGGGATGGGTTATGATGAAAAACTGTTTTTT. Amino acid sequence: CASSSWIGMGYDEKLFF. V is TRBV28 and J is TRBJ1-4; no reliable D call. The CDR3 sequence is 17 residues long. The V end was cut by 4 bases, the J end by 6 bases, with 21 bases between. CDR1 is MDHEN and CDR2 is SYDVKM in the germline V gene.

Worth noting for this clonotype: A read error is possible here, since a much larger clone lies one base away. V gene TRBV6-1 combines with J gene TRBJ2-3, with 8 bases fitting TRBD2. Germline CDR1 is MNHNS and CDR2 is SASEGT. This CDR3 region has 14 residues. The CDR3 DNA reads TGTGCCCGCAGTACCGGGACTAGTGAGGGTACGCAGTATTTT. It specifies CARSTGTSEGTQYF.

This clonotype was detected ten times or more. The rearrangement joins TRBV5-1 to TRBJ1-1; D uncertain. Germline V gives CDR1 SGHRS, CDR2 YFSETQ. Deletions cut 0 bases from V and 3 bases from J, with 9 bases between. The CDR3 runs 14 residues. The CDR3 bases are TGCGCCAGCAGCTTGGACACTTGGGACACTGAAGCTTTCTTT. Translating gives CASSLDTWDTEAFF.

The table lists this clonotype with many counts. This chain uses TRBV12-3 or TRBV12-4 with TRBJ1-2; the match to TRBD1 covers 10 bases. Trimming removed 3 bases from V and 8 bases from J; junction bases left unmatched: 9. The CDR3 totals 15 residues. DNA of the CDR3: TGTGCCAGCAGTTTCTGGGACAGGGGTAAGGAAGGCTACACCTTC. Encoded protein: CASSFWDRGKEGYTF.

This clonotype was counted between two and nine times. This chain uses TRBV6-5 with TRBJ1-2; 9 bases agree with TRBD1. The germline gives CDR1 MNHEY, CDR2 SVGAGI. The CDR3 length is 14 residues. V lost 4 bases, J lost 4 bases, and 4 bases stayed unmatched. The CDR3 loop is CASSSYRGLYGYTF. CDR3 bases: TGTGCCAGCAGTTCATACAGGGGGCTCTATGGCTACACCTTC.

V and J are TRBV6-2 or TRBV6-3 and TRBJ2-3, with D unclear. Per the germline V gene, CDR1 is MNHEY and CDR2 is SVGEGT. The V and J ends lost 2 bases and 0 bases respectively, with 9 bases between them. This CDR3 region has 15 residues. The DNA for the CDR3 is TGTGCCAGCAGTTACGCCGCCCGGAGCACAGATACGCAGTATTTT. Protein: CASSYAARSTDTQYF.

This clonotype has a count of ten or more. The chain links TRBV6-2 or TRBV6-3 to TRBJ2-1, with 7 bases fitting TRBD1. Trimming removed 7 bases from V and 11 bases from J; junction bases left unmatched: 8. This CDR3 has 12 residues. Germline loops: CDR1 MNHEY, CDR2 SVGEGT. The CDR3, as DNA: TGTGCCAGCACCTCAGACAGGGTGAAGCAGTTCTTC. It is translated as CASTSDRVKQFF.

A few counts support this clonotype. The CDR3 nucleotides are TGTGCCAGTAGTATGTCTGGTACAGGGTTTTACACTGAAGCTTTCTTT. It codes for CASSMSGTGFYTEAFF. The J gene is TRBJ1-1, the V gene TRBV19, with D possibly TRBD1 on 6 matching bases. Per the germline V gene, CDR1 is LNHDA and CDR2 is SQIVND (reference sequence). The CDR3 consists of 16 residues. V lost 3 bases and J lost 3, with 17 bases in between.

There are a few counts of this clonotype. Here the CDR3 DNA reads TGTGCCTGGAGTGCCTCCTGGGGGGCCGAAGCTTTCTTT. It yields the protein CAWSASWGAEAFF. The chain carries TRBV30 and TRBJ1-1, with D possibly TRBD1 on 6 matching bases. Trimming cost V 1 base and J 8 bases, with 14 bases left between them. Germline CDR1 is GTSNPN and CDR2 is SVGIG (reference sequence). The CDR3 runs 13 residues.

This chain links TRBV20-1 with TRBJ1-1, with a possible D match to TRBD1 (5 bases). Trimming took off 1 base at V and 4 bases at J, with 10 bases between the two ends. CDR3 length equals 13 residues. The V gene's germline CDR1 is DFQATT and CDR2 SNEGSKA (reference sequence). CDR3 in amino acids: CSARGDPGTEAFF. Written as DNA, the CDR3 is TGCAGTGCTAGAGGGGACCCGGGCACTGAAGCTTTCTTT.

This clonotype was observed at least ten times. The chain combines TRBV9 with TRBJ2-1; D ambiguous. Germline V gene data show CDR1 as SGDLS and CDR2 as YYNGEE. V was pared by 1 base and J by 2 bases, with 4 bases between. CDR3 length: 13 residues. For the CDR3, the DNA is TGTGCCAGCAGCGTATCCCCCTACAATGAGCAGTTCTTC. The encoded protein is CASSVSPYNEQFF.

This clonotype was found a few times. V usage is TRBV20-1 and J usage is TRBJ2-3; 8 bases line up with TRBD2. The CDR3 is 19 amino acids. J gave up 0 bases and V 2 bases, and 16 bases lay outside the gene matches. The V gene's germline CDR1 is DFQATT and CDR2 SNEGSKA (reference sequence). Here the CDR3 reads CSARWAGGSDTSSTDTQYF. CDR3 DNA: TGCAGTGCTAGATGGGCGGGAGGCTCCGACACCTCTAGCACAGATACGCAGTATTTT.

This clonotype was detected a few times. J is TRBJ2-1 and V is TRBV6-1, with TRBD2 as a possible D gene (5 bases). CDR3 size: 14 residues. Germline CDR1 is MNHNS and CDR2 is SASEGT. The V and J ends lost 2 bases and 10 bases respectively, with 15 bases between them. The CDR3 DNA follows: TGTGCCAGCAGTGAAAGACCCCGGGAAGGGGAGCAGTTCTTC. Translation gives CASSERPREGEQFF.

This clonotype was seen more than once but under ten times. The genes are TRBV6-1 and TRBJ2-3; 7 bases map to TRBD1. This CDR3 is 15 amino acids long. The V gene's germline CDR1 is MNHNS and CDR2 SASEGT. V shed 6 bases and J 0 bases; nucleotides not matched to a gene: 6. The CDR3 DNA sequence: TGTGCCAGCAGATCGACAGGGTTTAGCACAGATACGCAGTATTTT. This encodes CASRSTGFSTDTQYF.

This rearrangement joins TRBV19 to TRBJ1-5, with D hard to call. CDR1 is LNHDA and CDR2 is SQIVND in the germline V gene (reference sequence). V was shortened by 3 bases and J by 5 bases, with 8 bases between the two germline ends. CDR3 size: 13 residues. The CDR3, as DNA: TGTGCCAGTAGTATTTCTTTCGATCAGCCCCAGCATTTT. As protein: CASSISFDQPQHF.

This clonotype was counted many times. The rearrangement links TRBV7-2 to TRBJ2-7; D gene unclear. From germline, CDR1 is SGHTA and CDR2 FQGNSA. The CDR3 has 14 residues. Trimming removed 5 bases from V and 1 base from J, with 12 bases in between. DNA for the CDR3: TGTGCCAGCAGCGAGGACCTAGTGTCCTACGAGCAGTACTTC. Encoded protein: CASSEDLVSYEQYF. Full variable domain (remainder filled in from reference TRBV7-2 and TRBJ2-7): GAGVSQSPSNKVTEKGKDVELRCDPISGHTALYWYRQSLGQGLEFLIYFQGNSAPDKSGLPSDRFSAERTGGSVSTLTIQRTQQEDSAVYLCASSEDLVSYEQYFGPGTRLTVT.

This sequence joins TRBV6-1 and TRBJ1-2; D may be TRBD1 (6 bases). This CDR3 region has 14 residues. Trimming removed 7 bases at V and 6 bases at J, with 18 bases between. Germline CDR1 is MNHNS and CDR2 is SASEGT. CDR3 nucleotides: TGTGCCAGCACCGCCAACGGGGGGCGGGATGGCTACACCTTC. This translates into CASTANGGRDGYTF.

This clonotype was detected many times. The rearrangement uses TRBV18 and TRBJ2-3; D is unclear. V lost 4 bases and J 6 bases, leaving 11 bases between the germline ends. The CDR3 length is 13 residues. CDR1 is KGHSH, CDR2 LQKENI, per germline. This CDR3 is CASSQVDPDTQYF. The CDR3 DNA sequence: TGTGCCAGCTCACAAGTGGACCCCGATACGCAGTATTTT.

This clonotype was detected many times. This chain uses TRBV10-3 with TRBJ1-1; 8 bases agree with TRBD1. In germline, CDR1 is ENHRY, CDR2 SYGVKD. The CDR3 consists of 16 residues. The trim removed 5 bases at V and 1 base at J, leaving 9 bases unmatched. CDR3 region: CAISRQGLMKNTEAFF. As DNA, the CDR3 is TGTGCCATCAGTAGACAGGGGTTAATGAAGAACACTGAAGCTTTCTTT.

A remark on this clonotype: At one boundary the junction diverges from the germline segment, which might be a read error. This chain links TRBV7-7 with TRBJ2-7; 7 positions match TRBD2. CDR1 is SSHAT and CDR2 is FNYEAQ in the germline V gene (reference sequence). The CDR3 totals 14 residues. CDR3 nucleotide sequence: TGTGCTAGCAGCTTAGGGGCGGGAGCCAACGAGCAGTACTTC. Translating it yields CASSLGAGANEQYF.

This clonotype was counted many times. The chain carries TRBV27 and TRBJ1-2; D may be TRBD1 (5 bases). This CDR3 is 14 amino acids long. CDR1 and CDR2 from the germline V gene are MNHEY and SMNVEV (reference sequence). With 2 bases removed from V and 4 bases from J, the gap between germline ends came to 11 bases. The CDR3 reads CASSLGREAYGYTF. In DNA form, the CDR3 reads TGTGCCAGCAGTTTAGGCAGGGAGGCCTATGGCTACACCTTC.

This clonotype came up a few times. The genes are TRBV28 and TRBJ2-7; 8 bases are a match to TRBD2. Trimming at V came to 3 bases and at J to 2 bases, leaving 6 bases not matched to a gene. The length of the CDR3 is 15 residues. In germline, CDR1 is MDHEN, CDR2 SYDVKM. CDR3 in DNA: TGTGCCAGCAGTTTCCGCCCAGCGGGGGCCTACGAGCAGTACTTC. Protein: CASSFRPAGAYEQYF. The full variable domain, in which reference TRBV28 and TRBJ2-7 provide the parts outside the CDR3, is DVKVTQSSRYLVKRTGEKVFLECVQDMDHENMFWYRQDPGLGLRLIYFSYDVKMKEKGDIPEGYSVSREKKERFSLILESASTNQTSMYLCASSFRPAGAYEQYFGPGTRLTVT.

The sample holds a few counts of this clonotype. This rearrangement joins TRBV7-9 to TRBJ1-4; 10 bases fit TRBD1. The trim removed 5 bases at V and 3 bases at J, leaving 0 bases unmatched. CDR1 SEHNR and CDR2 FQNEAQ come from the germline V gene (reference sequence). This CDR3 comprises 14 residues. CDR3 protein: CASSGQGANEKLFF. The CDR3, as DNA: TGTGCCAGCAGCGGACAGGGGGCTAATGAAAAACTGTTTTTT.

The chain employs TRBV5-5 and TRBJ1-1, with 7 bases matching TRBD1. CDR3 length equals 15 residues. Germline assignment: CDR1 SGHKS and CDR2 YYEKEE (reference sequence). V was pared by 5 bases and J by 3 bases, with 10 bases of the junction left unmatched. CDR3 bases: TGTGCCAGCAGGCCCGCAGGGGGTCGGGACACTGAAGCTTTCTTT. The encoded protein is CASRPAGGRDTEAFF.

The V call is TRBV5-4, the J call TRBJ2-7; 7 bases line up with TRBD1. Losses at the gene ends were 3 bases for V and 7 bases for J; bases not matched to a gene: 13. CDR1 and CDR2 from the germline V gene are SGHNT and YYREEE (reference sequence). This CDR3 comprises 15 residues. The CDR3: CASSSGQPSRYEQYF. Here the CDR3 DNA reads TGTGCCAGCAGCTCGGGACAGCCTAGTAGGTATGAGCAGTACTTC.

This clonotype was detected ten times or more. The chain uses TRBV27 and TRBJ1-2; D is unresolved. V lost 5 bases and J 0 bases, leaving 10 bases between the germline ends. In germline, CDR1 is MNHEY, CDR2 SMNVEV (reference sequence). The CDR3 is 14 amino acids. CDR3 nucleotide sequence: TGTGCCAGCAGTCCGCTCAACCCTAACTATGGCTACACCTTC. It codes for CASSPLNPNYGYTF.

This clonotype was recorded at least ten times. V gene TRBV28 combines with J gene TRBJ2-5, with 7 bases identical to TRBD1. The V segment lost 0 bases and the J segment 6 bases; nucleotides outside the gene matches: 7. The CDR3 is 15 residues long. The germline gives CDR1 MDHEN, CDR2 SYDVKM. CDR3 nucleotides: TGTGCCAGCAGTTTATGGGAGCAGGGGGTAAAGACCCAGTACTTC. Translating it yields CASSLWEQGVKTQYF.

This clonotype appeared many times. The gene calls are TRBV13 and TRBJ2-5; TRBD1 might be the D (7 bases). CDR1 PRHDT and CDR2 FYEKMQ come from the germline V gene (reference sequence). Trimming cost V 3 bases and J 3 bases, with 17 bases left between them. The length of the CDR3 is 16 residues. The CDR3 DNA reads TGTGCCAGCAGCTTCGGAGGGGGCTCGGGCAAAGAGACCCAGTACTTC. This translates into CASSFGGGSGKETQYF.